Listed here are 29 T cell receptor beta chains from one sample, sequenced in a study of cytotoxic CD8 clonotypes in ibrutinib-treated CLL. The protocol was immunoSEQ multiplex PCR, while the TCRdb copy is restricted to in-frame clones and leaves out a portion. The data contain over 8,500 clones, 75% to 85% of them singletons. The sequencing used PBMCs, collected at disease progression, from a patient treated with ibrutinib. Every receptor here comes from a human donor with chronic lymphocytic leukemia.

The gene calls are TRBV7-2 and TRBJ2-7, with 9 bases lining up with TRBD1. CDR1 is SGHTA, CDR2 FQGNSA, per germline. The length of the CDR3 is 15 residues. The junction had 4 bases not matched to a gene; V was cut back by 0 bases and J by 4 bases. The CDR3 DNA follows: TGTGCCAGCAGCTTAGCGGGACAGGGTCCGTACGAGCAGTACTTC. Its protein product is CASSLAGQGPYEQYF.

This chain links TRBV18 with TRBJ1-2; no definite D call. The CDR3 has 13 residues. V gave up 6 bases and J gave up 6 bases, with 14 bases separating them. The germline CDR1 and CDR2 sequences are KGHSH and LQKENI. The DNA for the CDR3 is TGTGCCAGCTCCTCCATATACACAGATGGCTACACCTTC. Translated: CASSSIYTDGYTF.

The V and J genes are TRBV6-1 and TRBJ2-7; D gene uncertain. V lost 4 bases to trimming and J lost 0 bases, with 7 bases between them. Germline V gene lookup returns CDR1 MNHNS and CDR2 SASEGT. This CDR3 has 13 residues. CDR3 protein: CASSASYSYEQYF. The DNA of the CDR3 is TGTGCCAGCAGTGCATCGTACTCCTACGAGCAGTACTTC.

The rearrangement joins TRBV6-4 to TRBJ2-2; 7 bases line up with TRBD2. Germline V gene lookup returns CDR1 MRHNA and CDR2 SNTAGT. The CDR3 is made up of 14 amino acids. V lost 8 bases and J lost 6; bases outside the gene matches: 9. CDR3 protein: CASLSGLRAGELFF. DNA for the CDR3: TGTGCCAGCCTTAGCGGGCTACGGGCCGGGGAGCTGTTTTTT.

The CDR3 DNA is TGTGCCAGCAGCGTAGGGGAGCCGACCGGGGAGCTGTTTTTT. Translating it yields CASSVGEPTGELFF. The V gene is TRBV9, the J gene TRBJ2-2, with D tentatively TRBD2 (5 bases). Per the germline V gene, CDR1 is SGDLS and CDR2 is YYNGEE. The CDR3 is 14 amino acids. Deletions cut 0 bases from V and 5 bases from J, with 8 bases between.

V is TRBV6-1 and J is TRBJ1-1; D unresolved. Trimming pared 7 bases from V and 0 bases from J, leaving 15 bases between. CDR1 is MNHNS, CDR2 SASEGT, per germline. The length of the CDR3 is 15 residues. CDR3 loop: CASIPAAVMNTEAFF. The CDR3 nucleotides read TGTGCCAGCATCCCCGCAGCAGTCATGAACACTGAAGCTTTCTTT.

The genes are TRBV2 and TRBJ2-1; unclear D gene. The CDR3 contains 15 residues. V was clipped by 3 bases and J by 2 bases, with 11 bases between them. Germline-derived CDR1 and CDR2 are SNHLY and FYNNEI. The CDR3 nucleotides are TGTGCCAGCAGTGACATACCCGACGCCTACAATGAGCAGTTCTTC. Its protein product is CASSDIPDAYNEQFF.

The chain couples TRBV11-3 to TRBJ2-7; D unresolved. In germline, CDR1 is SGHNT, CDR2 YENEEA. The length of the CDR3 is 15 residues. V was trimmed by 1 base and J by 4 bases, leaving 14 bases between them. The CDR3 nucleotides are TGTGCCAGCAGCTTAGTATCTTTGGGTTGTTACGAGCAGTACTTC. It is translated as CASSLVSLGCYEQYF.

This clone came up a few times. This chain uses TRBV19 with TRBJ1-5; the D gene is possibly TRBD1 (5 bases). The germline CDR1 and CDR2 sequences are LNHDA and SQIVND (reference sequence). The CDR3 is 13 amino acids. Trimming removed 7 bases at V and 3 bases at J, with 10 bases between. The CDR3 region has the DNA TGTGCCAGTAACGCGGGGCTCAATCAGCCCCAGCATTTT. This codes for CASNAGLNQPQHF.

By share, this clone ranks as medium-sized. The chain is built from TRBV5-8 and TRBJ1-5, with 7 bases fitting TRBD1. V lost 0 bases to trimming and J lost 5 bases; unmatched junction nucleotides: 8. CDR3 length: 16 amino acids. Germline lookup yields CDR1 SGHTS and CDR2 YDEGEE. CDR3 coding DNA: TGTGCCAGCAGCTTGGGGGAAACAGGGGCTGATCAGCCCCAGCATTTT. Its translation: CASSLGETGADQPQHF.

V gene TRBV21-1 combines with J gene TRBJ2-6; no DNA check was done on the table's D call, TRBD1. TRBV21-1 is an annotated pseudogene. The CDR3 covers 17 residues. DNA for the CDR3: TGTGCCAGCGGGCCAGGGGGACCCTCCTCTGGGGCCAACGTCCTGACTTTC. Protein: CASGPGGPSSGANVLTF.

The chain couples TRBV7-9 to TRBJ2-1; 7 nucleotides match TRBD2. V gave up 2 bases and J gave up 4 bases; unmatched junction bases: 5. Germline assignment: CDR1 SEHNR and CDR2 FQNEAQ (reference sequence). This CDR3 spans 15 amino acids. In DNA form, the CDR3 reads TGTGCCAGCAGCTTAAGCCAGGGAGGGTACAATGAGCAGTTCTTC. Its translation: CASSLSQGGYNEQFF. Full variable domain (rest looked up from reference TRBV7-9 and TRBJ2-1): DTGVSQNPRHKITKRGQNVTFRCDPISEHNRLYWYRQTLGQGPEFLTYFQNEAQLEKSRLLSDRFSAERPKGSFSTLEIQRTEQGDSAMYLCASSLSQGGYNEQFFGPGTRLTVL.

The gene calls are TRBV18 and TRBJ2-5, with 12 bases lining up with TRBD2. The CDR3 covers 17 residues. CDR1 and CDR2 (germline): KGHSH, LQKENI. Germline trimming cut 4 bases from V and 4 bases from J; bases unmatched to any gene: 10. CDR3 coding DNA: TGTGCCAGCTCACTTGGACTAGCGGGATCTCGGGGAGAGACCCAGTACTTC. It codes for CASSLGLAGSRGETQYF.

CDR3 protein: CASSFQGYNSPLHF. CDR3 nucleotide sequence: TGCGCCAGCAGCTTCCAGGGATATAATTCACCCCTCCACTTT. This rearrangement joins TRBV5-1 to TRBJ1-6; a weak D match, TRBD1 (5 bases). Germline V CDR1 and CDR2: SGHRS, YFSETQ. This CDR3 is 14 amino acids long. V dropped 2 bases and J dropped 4 bases, with 7 bases sitting between them.

This clone showed up just a few times. This chain uses TRBV5-6 with TRBJ1-5, with TRBD1 as a possible D gene (5 bases). The CDR3 sequence is 13 residues long. V dropped 2 bases and J dropped 9 bases, with 12 bases sitting between them. CDR1 is SGHDT, CDR2 YYEEEE, per germline. The CDR3 DNA sequence: TGTGCCAGCAGCTTAGTGGGGGAGAGGCCCCAGCATTTT. Translating it yields CASSLVGERPQHF.

This clone was seen more than once but under ten times. The chain has TRBV27 and TRBJ2-7, with 11 positions matching TRBD2. V gave up 5 bases and J gave up 4 bases; unmatched junction bases: 10. Per the germline V gene, CDR1 is MNHEY and CDR2 is SMNVEV (reference sequence). The length of the CDR3 is 16 residues. The CDR3 coding sequence is TGTGCCAGCAGTCTTAATAGCGGGAGGGCTCGGTACGAGCAGTACTTC. Translating gives CASSLNSGRARYEQYF.

The V gene is TRBV6-1, the J gene TRBJ2-7; D may be TRBD1 (6 bases). The CDR3 length is 14 residues. V lost 2 bases and J 6 bases, leaving 14 bases between the germline ends. Germline-derived CDR1 and CDR2 are MNHNS and SASEGT. The CDR3 region is CASSESYRVAEQYF. The CDR3 DNA follows: TGTGCCAGCAGTGAATCGTACAGGGTGGCCGAGCAGTACTTC.

The chain couples TRBV4-1 to TRBJ2-1, with D unclear. Germline CDR1 reads MGHRA; CDR2 reads YSYEKL. The CDR3 contains 14 residues. Deletions cut 3 bases from V and 6 bases from J, with 12 bases between. The CDR3 reads CASSQVLGPNEQFF. Here the CDR3 DNA reads TGCGCCAGCAGCCAGGTTTTAGGCCCCAATGAGCAGTTCTTC.

The chain couples TRBV9 to TRBJ1-4; D is perhaps TRBD1 (6 bases). CDR1 and CDR2 from the germline V gene are SGDLS and YYNGEE. V lost 4 bases, J lost 0 bases, and 10 bases lay in between. This CDR3 region has 15 residues. CDR3 bases: TGTGCCAGCAGCAAACAGGGAACAACTAATGAAAAACTGTTTTTT. Protein product: CASSKQGTTNEKLFF.

The V gene is TRBV5-1, the J gene TRBJ2-7; TRBD2 matches at 7 bases. Per the germline V gene, CDR1 is SGHRS and CDR2 is YFSETQ. V was pared by 6 bases and J by 2 bases, with 14 bases of the junction left unmatched. The CDR3 extends over 16 amino acids. This chain's CDR3 is CASTREVGSAAYEQYF. The CDR3 coding sequence is TGCGCCAGCACCCGGGAGGTGGGCAGCGCCGCCTACGAGCAGTACTTC.

This chain joins TRBV27 and TRBJ2-7; D remains unclear. This CDR3 spans 11 amino acids. V was cut by 8 bases and J by 4 bases, with 9 bases left in between. The germline gives CDR1 MNHEY, CDR2 SMNVEV (reference sequence). The CDR3: CASSALYEQYF. CDR3 DNA: TGTGCCAGCTCGGCCCTTTACGAGCAGTACTTC.

This clone was recorded once. The rearrangement links TRBV14 to TRBJ2-7; the D call may be TRBD1 or TRBD2 (5 bases each). Per germline, CDR1 SGHDN and CDR2 FVKESK. The CDR3 has 16 amino acids. V lost 4 bases to trimming and J lost 2 bases, with 18 bases between them. DNA for the CDR3: TGTGCCAGCAGCCGTCCCGGGACCCCCTTCACCTACGAGCAGTACTTC. The encoded protein is CASSRPGTPFTYEQYF.

This chain connects TRBV30 to TRBJ1-3; D gene unclear. V lost 0 bases and J 0 bases, leaving 9 bases between the germline ends. The CDR3 is made up of 15 amino acids. Looked up from germline, CDR1 is GTSNPN and CDR2 is SVGIG (reference sequence). The CDR3 DNA reads TGTGCCTGGAGTGTATCCGGGCACTCTGGAAACACCATATATTTT. This sequence encodes CAWSVSGHSGNTIYF.

The chain recombines TRBV5-1 with TRBJ2-6; the D is unclear. Germline V CDR1 and CDR2: SGHRS, YFSETQ. The length of the CDR3 is 16 residues. V lost 4 bases to trimming and J lost 1 base, with 12 bases between them. The CDR3: CASSAVGTSGANVLTF. The CDR3 DNA reads as TGCGCCAGCAGCGCAGTCGGCACGTCTGGGGCCAACGTCCTGACTTTC.

Only one count was recorded for this clone. The gene calls are TRBV4-2 and TRBJ2-3; D call uncertain. This CDR3 has 18 residues. Germline-derived CDR1 and CDR2 are LGHNA and YNFKEQ. With 1 base removed from V and 2 bases from J, the gap between germline ends came to 19 bases. CDR3 nucleotides: TGTGCCAGCAGCCAAGCTTCATTTACAGTTCTTACCACAGATACGCAGTATTTT. This encodes CASSQASFTVLTTDTQYF.

The chain uses TRBV7-2 and TRBJ2-1; D unclear. The length of the CDR3 is 11 residues. Germline V gives CDR1 SGHTA, CDR2 FQGNSA. The germline V and J ends were trimmed by 5 bases and 10 bases, with 9 bases remaining between them. The CDR3 coding sequence is TGTGCCAGCAGCAGCCTAAGAGAGCAGTTCTTC. Translating it yields CASSSLREQFF. The complete variable domain, with remaining parts taken from reference TRBV7-2 and TRBJ2-1, reads GAGVSQSPSNKVTEKGKDVELRCDPISGHTALYWYRQSLGQGLEFLIYFQGNSAPDKSGLPSDRFSAERTGGSVSTLTIQRTQQEDSAVYLCASSSLREQFFGPGTRLTVL.

The chain joins TRBV6-1 to TRBJ1-2; D is possibly TRBD1 (5 bases). CDR1 is MNHNS, CDR2 SASEGT, per germline. Trimming removed 7 bases at V and 8 bases at J, with 20 bases between. The CDR3 spans 14 residues. The CDR3 bases are TGTGCCAGCACCGACGGTGGGGGAATCGGGGGCTACACCTTC. As protein: CASTDGGGIGGYTF.

The table lists this clone with a count of one. The gene calls are TRBV27 and TRBJ2-3; possibly TRBD2 for D (6 bases). This CDR3 has 14 amino acids. Deletions cut 2 bases from V and 6 bases from J, with 12 bases between. Germline CDR1 reads MNHEY; CDR2 reads SMNVEV (reference sequence). The CDR3 coding sequence is TGTGCCAGCAGTTTAGGAGGGTGGGGGGATACGCAGTATTTT. Its protein is CASSLGGWGDTQYF.

This chain connects TRBV10-3 to TRBJ2-2; 12 bases line up with TRBD2. Unmatched junction bases numbered 7, after V lost 10 bases and J lost 7 bases. This CDR3 spans 14 amino acids. From germline, CDR1 is ENHRY and CDR2 SYGVKD. For the CDR3, the DNA is TGTGCCACCTCTAGCGGGGGGGCTATCGGGGAGCTGTTTTTT. This encodes CATSSGGAIGELFF.